This entry describes one T cell receptor beta chain. No cognate antigen has been identified for it. No qualities accompany the bases; no much larger clone lies one base away. The source of the sample is a study of cytomegalovirus exposure and HLA in healthy donors (dated by TCRdb to about 2017). Regarding the research as a whole: An earlier analysis of some 550 of the donors reported 250 to 350 Gb of sequence data and around 120 million unique TCR beta sequences from roughly 200 million T cells. Around 320 gigabases of sequencing data and tens of millions of unique TCR sequences were included in an early release covering several hundred HLA-typed donors. Among the approximately 420 genotyped donors, approximately 77% belonged to the genetic ancestry cluster associated with self-reported Caucasian donors. The study aimed to test whether cataloging public T cell receptors could reveal signatures of past pathogen exposure. The T cell repertoires of 666 subjects were profiled by immunosequencing and related to cytomegalovirus serostatus. A separate validation cohort of 100 to 150 different subjects was used in addition to the roughly 720-subject first cohort. To predict cytomegalovirus infection status, the study combined high-throughput TCR immunosequencing, statistical association of individual TCRs with disease status, and machine learning. To study patterns of TCR occurrence, a later analysis re-analyzed previously published TCR beta repertoires from around 670 donors and added high-resolution HLA genotyping. Rather than using new phenotypic data, the later analysis identified candidate immune exposures from TCR beta sequences and from how often those sequences occurred across donors. In an earlier analysis of roughly 580 of the donors, high-throughput TCR beta sequencing was used to judge whether each TCR beta V gene segment behaved as functional or pseudogenic. Donor age, sex, ethnicity and CMV serostatus were compiled together with the repertoire data. A later genetic analysis took genome-wide SNP genotypes for 398 of the 666 donors and used that subset as a discovery cohort. All discovery cohort repertoires had been generated on a single sequencing platform. Class I and class II HLA loci were covered by the typing at four-digit resolution. The number of typed donors differed by locus: roughly 620-630 for A, B, C, DRB1 and DQB1; roughly 510 for DQA1; some 590 for DPA1; and roughly 450 for DPB1. Roughly 5 DR-DQ haplotypes were handled as single units for association and clustering, since linkage in the cohort was strong. On average, about 200,000 unique TCR beta nucleotide sequences were sequenced per donor among fewer than 500 genotyped donors of the cohort, with roughly 18% of those sequences being non-productive. What the research found in general, with its limitations: The study gave a list of 150 to 200 TCR beta chains associated with cytomegalovirus. A cluster of highly shared sequence variants was judged likely to represent a technical artifact of the sequencing pipeline. Strong co-occurrence of HLA alleles, especially DR and DQ, made assigning TCR associations to individual alleles difficult. The authors suggested that the approach could potentially be generalized to other disease states and immunological phenotypes. In a later analysis, most CMV-associated TCR beta chains were found to appear HLA-restricted, with HLA associations seemingly driven largely by CMV exposure. According to a later genetic analysis, donors in an Asian-associated ancestry cluster had fewer N-insertions in productive TCRs than the roughly 660-donor mean. A later analysis reported that several top co-occurrence clusters appeared linked to parvovirus B19, influenza, CMV and Epstein-Barr virus. Fewer than 20 rarely observed V segments, including chromosome 9 orphons, were excluded from the earlier analysis of several hundred of the donors because counts were too low. Because the 87-base-pair reads could not distinguish some IMGT-functional V segments, including TRBV6-2 and TRBV6-3, those segments were excluded. In a later analysis, HLA-associated TCR beta chains showed more clonal expansion and lower generation probabilities than non-associated chains that were equally common. While some public TCRs were present in many individuals, most TCR sequences turned up only very rarely across donors. Three of the identified cytomegalovirus-associated TCR beta chains were confirmed in vitro to be specific for cytomegalovirus antigens. Specific HLA alleles were associated with 16,951 TCR beta sequences at a false discovery rate of 0.05 in a later analysis. CMV serostatus was the only immune exposure information available for the cohort. Roughly uniform sequencing depth across donors was assumed in presence/absence analyses, although this assumption may not hold. Correlated functional status among segregating V segments might be attributable to linkage disequilibrium, but an unknown experimental factor could not be ruled out. Only TCR beta chains were sequenced in this cohort, and the absence of alpha or paired-chain data limited detectable features. A further reported finding was that TCR beta sequences accurately predicted the HLA-A and HLA-B alleles for most subjects in the first cohort. In both the original and validation cohorts, the classifier was reported to diagnose cytomegalovirus status with high specificity and sensitivity. An earlier analysis of approximately 590 of the donors showed that most TCR beta V segments appeared in productive rearrangements either about 87% or about 30% of the time, which broadly matched IMGT annotations. In a later genetic analysis, a missense DCLRE1C variant was associated with V-gene and J-gene trimming of TCR beta chains, and the association was replicated in an independent cohort. Because some donors lacked HLA typing at each locus, the association tests relied only on the typed subset. According to a later analysis, TCR association rates differed among HLA loci, with DRB1 alleles showing the most associated TCRs and HLA-C alleles showing the fewest.

According to the germline V gene, CDR1 reads MDHEN and CDR2 reads SYDVKM. The CDR3 has 15 amino acids, counting the end cysteine and phenylalanine. Kept here is only the CDR3 DNA, which spans 45 bases and is read in frame from base 1. V lost 4 bases and J lost 4 bases, and the count of bases not matched to a germline gene is 6. The cohort consisted of 670 or so healthy bone marrow donors. Cohort members were all nominally healthy when sampled, although unrecorded immune exposures were likely present. CMV serostatus was positive for 250 to 300 and negative for about 55% of the 666 cohort members, and was not recorded for this donor. Each donor provided a peripheral blood sample, and peripheral blood mononuclear cells were used for TCR beta sequencing. Genomic DNA extraction from the blood cell samples was performed with the Qiagen DNeasy Blood Extraction Kit. Preparation of the library involved the immunoSEQ multiplex PCR assay. For the multiplex PCR, a mixture combining 60 forward primers for TCR Vbeta segments and 13 reverse primers for TCR Jbeta segments was used. Amplification of the CDR3 region of rearranged TCR beta genes was performed with a multiplex PCR assay on genomic DNA. The amplified TCR beta libraries were sequenced on the Illumina HiSeq System as 87-base-pair reads. The authors processed their data as follows. In a later analysis, roughly 80 million unique TCR beta chains were counted across the 650 to 700 repertoires, and roughly 9.9 million of these chains were shared by at least two donors. To remove PCR and sequencing errors, raw reads were error-corrected and collapsed into unique sequences using a nearest-neighbor algorithm that merged closely related sequences. Alignment of CDR3 sequences to IMGT reference sequences was used to assign V, D and J gene segments. For a sequence to be retained, a match of at least six nucleotides to both a V gene segment and a J gene segment was required. Rearrangements were classified as productive when the CDR3 lacked stop codons and remained in frame with V and J, and all other rearrangements were classified as non-productive. Following IMGT convention, CDR3 was defined as the stretch from the second conserved V-encoded cysteine up to the conserved J-encoded phenylalanine. The earlier analysis of fewer than 700 of the donors excluded sequences that lacked an unambiguous match to a single V gene segment. In an earlier analysis of a few hundred of the donors, a V segment was called functional when productive rearrangements were above 56.7%, and segregating when the standard deviation between donors exceeded 5%. A statistical classification framework was built for diagnosing cytomegalovirus status from the catalog of TCR beta chain sequences. In a later analysis, TCR nucleotide sequences were compared against IMGT/GENE-DB human TR gene sequences so that V and J genes could be assigned. The TCRdist pipeline was used in a later analysis to assign CDR3 sequences and most-parsimonious VDJ recombination scenarios. In a later analysis, every TCR beta chain was defined by the combination of its CDR3 amino acid sequence and its V-gene family, and reads without a unique V-gene family were dropped. To address suspected cross-contamination and a sequencing artifact, a later analysis removed around 600 highly shared, low-generation-probability nucleotide sequences. For each public chain, a later analysis derived a clonal expansion index from normalized ranks of inferred template counts within each repertoire. Generation probabilities in a later analysis came from a VDJ recombination model fitted to out-of-frame rearrangements, and those results were checked against IGoR. In a later analysis, hypergeometric tests were used to score TCR-TCR, TCR-HLA and TCR-CMV co-occurrence, with a repertoire-size bias correction applied to TCR pairs. A later analysis estimated false discovery rates by permuting HLA or CMV assignments 20 times. A later analysis grouped co-occurring TCRs with DBSCAN, adding TCRdist sequence similarity when clustering within HLA-allele-positive subsets. Co-occurrence clustering excluded repertoires with fewer than 30,000 or more than 120,000 public chains, plus five with anomalous nucleotide sharing. Sourced from immuneACCESS, this table was stored by TCRdb with only in-frame sequences that have V and J called. A share of the clones is absent; for the studies checked, an unresolved V gene accounts for under half, and the remainder has no known explanation. V and J calls and clone size are given by that table; D and trimming were obtained from the DNA. The sample table lists over 100,000 clones, around two thirds of them with a count of one. Jointly, the top ten make up approximately 2% of the sample.

Sequencing input: PBMCs. The rearranged segments are TRBV28 and TRBJ2-7, with 11 middle bases fitting TRBD1. This TCR derives from a human donor in good health. The nucleotide sequence is TGTGCCAGCAGTTCCATGGGACAGGGGGTTTACGAGCAGTACTTC. Its translation reads: CASSSMGQGVYEQYF.